This TCR beta chain was profiled in a study of blood T cells in healthy people across ages. The second PCR ran about 6 to 12 cycles with a sample-barcoded 5' primer and J-beta primers. Carrying 12 random nucleotides, a template-switch adaptor labeled each individual cDNA molecule. TCRdb ran MiXCR on the 5' RACE reads and lists one entry per CDR3 protein. This sample has about 1.8 million distinct CDR3 sequences, with about 50% found just once. A minimum of 7 million PBMCs was isolated per sample. The sample comprised blood. This receptor was obtained from a woman aged 40 to 49 in good health.

The CDR3 sequence: CSVKGQGQGQPQHF. The CDR3 DNA is TGCAGCGTCAAGGGACAGGGGCAGGGTCAGCCCCAGCATTTT. V is TRBV29-1 and J is TRBJ1-5; TRBD1 aligns across 10 bases. CDR1 and CDR2 from the germline V gene are SQVTM and ANQGSEA. Trimming removed 6 bases from V and 6 bases from J; junction bases left unmatched: 8. This CDR3 region has 14 residues.